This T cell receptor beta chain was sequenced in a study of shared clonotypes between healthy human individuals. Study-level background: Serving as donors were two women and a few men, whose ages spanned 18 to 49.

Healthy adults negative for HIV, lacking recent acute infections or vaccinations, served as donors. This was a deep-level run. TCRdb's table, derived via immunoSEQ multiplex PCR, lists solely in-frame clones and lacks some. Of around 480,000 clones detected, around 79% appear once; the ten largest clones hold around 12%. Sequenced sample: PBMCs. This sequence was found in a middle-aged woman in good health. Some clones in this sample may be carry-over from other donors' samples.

The CDR3 nucleotides are TGTGCCAGCAGTTTACCACTAAACAAATTAAACTACGAGCAGTACTTC. Its translation is CASSLPLNKLNYEQYF. This rearrangement joins TRBV27 to TRBJ2-7; D call uncertain. V lost 2 bases and J 3 bases, leaving 17 bases between the germline ends. The CDR3 is made up of 16 amino acids. Per germline, CDR1 MNHEY and CDR2 SMNVEV (reference sequence).